The text below deals with one TCR beta chain. The antigen is not known. This entry is derived from a study of shared clonotypes between healthy human individuals. Study results and limitations: Naive CD4 clonotypes overlapped across a handful of donors at approximately 4.5%.

Germline V gene lookup returns CDR1 MNHEY and CDR2 SMNVEV (reference sequence). V lost 5 bases, J lost 5 bases, and 9 bases stayed unmatched. The CDR3 consists of 17 residues. Sequencing used immunoSEQ multiplex PCR; TCRdb keeps in-frame clones, though not all of them. The repertoire includes some 1,400,000 clones, roughly 96% of them detected once, and roughly 1.2% sits in the top ten. The source is a man aged 30 to 39 in good health. The sequenced sample consisted of naive CD4+ T cells sorted from blood. The subset here: CD45RA+ positively selected. The V gene is TRBV27, the J gene TRBJ2-5; the match to TRBD2 covers 15 bases. The CDR3 loop is CASSLFGLAGGGETQYF. DNA for the CDR3: TGTGCCAGCAGTCTTTTCGGACTAGCGGGAGGGGGGGAGACCCAGTACTTC.